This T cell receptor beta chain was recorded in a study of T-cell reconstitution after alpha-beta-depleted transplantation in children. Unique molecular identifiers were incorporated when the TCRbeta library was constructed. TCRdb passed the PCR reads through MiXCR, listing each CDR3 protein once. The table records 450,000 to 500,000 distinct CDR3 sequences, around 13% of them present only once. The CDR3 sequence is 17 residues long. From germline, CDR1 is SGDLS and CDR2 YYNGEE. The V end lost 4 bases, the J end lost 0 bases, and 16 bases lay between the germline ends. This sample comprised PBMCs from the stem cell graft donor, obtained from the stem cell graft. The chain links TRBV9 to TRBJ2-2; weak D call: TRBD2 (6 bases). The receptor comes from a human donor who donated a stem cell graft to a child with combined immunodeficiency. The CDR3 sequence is CASSYPGTGANTGELFF. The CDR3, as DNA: TGTGCCAGCAGCTACCCGGGGACGGGAGCGAACACCGGGGAGCTGTTTTTT.